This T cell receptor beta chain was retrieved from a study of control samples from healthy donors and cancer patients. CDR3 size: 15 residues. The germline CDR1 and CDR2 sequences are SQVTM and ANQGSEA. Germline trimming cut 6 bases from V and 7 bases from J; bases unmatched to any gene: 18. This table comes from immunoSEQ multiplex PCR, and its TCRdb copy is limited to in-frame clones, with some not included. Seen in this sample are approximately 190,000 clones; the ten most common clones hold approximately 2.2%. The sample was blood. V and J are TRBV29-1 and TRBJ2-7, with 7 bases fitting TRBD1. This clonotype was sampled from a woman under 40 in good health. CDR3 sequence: CSVLNPGQPTGEQYF. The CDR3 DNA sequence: TGCAGCGTACTGAATCCGGGACAGCCTACTGGAGAGCAGTACTTC.